Given below is one TCR beta chain in context. The data are from a study of blood T cell repertoires in COVID-19. As for the study in general: In each case, the material was cDNA or gDNA derived from T cells, B-cell-depleted T cells, or PBMCs.

The CDR3 runs to 20 residues. Germline CDR1 and CDR2: KGHSY and FQNENV. V dropped 0 bases and J dropped 0 bases, with 21 bases sitting between them. Under the authors' procedure: Quantification of nucleated cells was approximated via reference gene primer amplification. Assay: immunoSEQ multiplex PCR; the TCRdb copy retains only in-frame clones and omits some. Clone size and the V and J calls come from that table; the DNA yielded D and trimming. Of 170,000 or so clones in the sample, approximately 84% were seen once. Sample: peripheral blood. This clonotype originated in a man aged 18-30 years with active or convalescent COVID-19. J is TRBJ1-5 and V is TRBV16; perhaps TRBD1 as D (5 bases). The CDR3 nucleotides read TGTGCCAGCAGCCAATCGATGGGTTATGTGACGGGGGATAGCAATCAGCCCCAGCATTTT. Protein: CASSQSMGYVTGDSNQPQHF.